These T cell receptor beta chains were read from a single sample in a study of quantifying T cell responses using KT2 cells. Using its own MiXCR run on the UMI-ligation and nested PCR reads, TCRdb lists one record per CDR3 protein. The sample has 40,000 to 50,000 distinct CDR3 sequences, over 15% seen once; the top ten hold approximately 47%. The specimen sequenced was PBMCs spiked with cells of the T cell clone KT2. These receptors all come from a human donor. Both conserved end residues are part of each CDR3. A D gene is named only where the DNA matches it firmly. Clone size is stated in some rows and not others, as once, few, many or a class when expanded.

J gene | clone size | D gene | V gene | CDR3 protein
TRBJ2-6 | large | TRBD1 | TRBV3-1 | CASSQGQGSGANVLTF
TRBJ2-3 | many | - | TRBV5-5 | CASSLNPPPDTQYF
TRBJ2-1 | - | - | TRBV6-2/TRBV6-3 | CASSGSGATNEQFF
TRBJ1-1 | few | - | TRBV11-2 | CASSLTTARGTEAFF
TRBJ2-5 | once | - | TRBV25-1 | CASSPRGALQETQYF
TRBJ2-2 | - | - | TRBV20-1 | CSARDLTGLATGELFF
TRBJ2-5 | many | - | TRBV11-2 | CASSLGLEETQYF
TRBJ1-5 | - | - | TRBV6-6 | CASSKGGQPQHF
TRBJ1-1 | many | - | TRBV7-9 | CASTNAGGGTEAFF
TRBJ2-5 | - | - | TRBV2 | CARSDVRSQETQYF
TRBJ2-3 | few | - | TRBV5-1 | CASSRVGDPSTDTQYF
TRBJ2-1 | few | - | TRBV24-1 | CATSESPSGYNEQFF
TRBJ2-7 | few | - | TRBV7-8 | CASSLAQIYEQYF
TRBJ1-5 | - | - | TRBV15 | CATSRDGHSNQPQHF
TRBJ2-1 | - | TRBD2 | TRBV6-2/TRBV6-3 | CASSYTRERDWSYNVQFF
TRBJ2-1 | few | - | TRBV20-1 | CSAAKSSYNEQFF
TRBJ2-5 | - | - | TRBV20-1 | CSARDSGTERYEETQYF
TRBJ2-7 | few | TRBD2 | TRBV4-2 | CASSPAGLAGQEYF
TRBJ2-3 | - | - | TRBV5-4 | CASSYFADTQYF
TRBJ1-1 | few | - | TRBV5-5 | CASSLDMGGGPLGNTEAFF
TRBJ2-2 | large | - | TRBV5-1 | CASSLVGNQARTGELFF
TRBJ1-1 | few | - | TRBV7-6 | CASSLVASTEAFF
TRBJ2-7 | few | TRBD1 | TRBV27 | CASKFRDRQGEQYF